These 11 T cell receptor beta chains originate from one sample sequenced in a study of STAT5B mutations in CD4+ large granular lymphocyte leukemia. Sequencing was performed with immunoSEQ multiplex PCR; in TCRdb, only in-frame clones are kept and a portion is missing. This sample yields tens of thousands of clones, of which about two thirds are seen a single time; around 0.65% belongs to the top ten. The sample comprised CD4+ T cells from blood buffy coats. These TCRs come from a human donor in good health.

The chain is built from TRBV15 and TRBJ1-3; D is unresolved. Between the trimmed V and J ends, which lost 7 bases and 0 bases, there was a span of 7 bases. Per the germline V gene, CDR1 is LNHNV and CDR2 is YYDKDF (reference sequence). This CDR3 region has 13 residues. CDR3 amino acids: CATTRRSGNTIYF. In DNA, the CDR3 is TGTGCCACCACGAGACGCTCTGGAAACACCATATATTTT.

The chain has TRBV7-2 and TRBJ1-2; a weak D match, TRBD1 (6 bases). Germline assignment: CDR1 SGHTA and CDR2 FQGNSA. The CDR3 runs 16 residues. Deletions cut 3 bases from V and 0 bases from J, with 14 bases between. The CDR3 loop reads CASSFGGRGSNYGYTF. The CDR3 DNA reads TGTGCCAGCAGCTTTGGTGGAAGGGGGTCTAACTATGGCTACACCTTC. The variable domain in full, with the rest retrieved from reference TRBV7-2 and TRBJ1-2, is GAGVSQSPSNKVTEKGKDVELRCDPISGHTALYWYRQSLGQGLEFLIYFQGNSAPDKSGLPSDRFSAERTGGSVSTLTIQRTQQEDSAVYLCASSFGGRGSNYGYTFGSGTRLTVV.

CDR3 nucleotides: TGTGCCAGCAGAAGGTTCGATGGCTACACCTTC. Its translation is CASRRFDGYTF. V gene TRBV5-6 combines with J gene TRBJ1-2; D ambiguous. Germline CDR1 and CDR2: SGHDT and YYEEEE. The CDR3 runs 11 residues. V was clipped by 5 bases and J by 6 bases, with 8 bases between them.

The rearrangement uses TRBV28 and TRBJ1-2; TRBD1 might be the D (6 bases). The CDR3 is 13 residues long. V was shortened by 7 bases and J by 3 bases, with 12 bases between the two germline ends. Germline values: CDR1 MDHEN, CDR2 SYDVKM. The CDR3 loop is CASKRGADYGYTF. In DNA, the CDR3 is TGTGCCAGCAAACGGGGGGCGGACTATGGCTACACCTTC.

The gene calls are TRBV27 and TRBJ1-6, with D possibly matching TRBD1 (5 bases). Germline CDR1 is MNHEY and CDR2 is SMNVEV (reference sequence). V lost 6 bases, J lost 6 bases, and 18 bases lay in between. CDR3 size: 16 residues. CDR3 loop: CASRLSTGRLNSPLHF. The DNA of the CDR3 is TGTGCCAGCAGACTATCTACGGGACGGCTTAATTCACCCCTCCACTTT.

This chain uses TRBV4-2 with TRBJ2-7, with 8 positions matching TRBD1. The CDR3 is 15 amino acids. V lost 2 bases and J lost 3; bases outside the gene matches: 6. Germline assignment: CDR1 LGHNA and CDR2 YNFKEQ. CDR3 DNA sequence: TGTGCCAGCAGCCAAACCCGGACAGGGTACTACGAGCAGTACTTC. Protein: CASSQTRTGYYEQYF.

The CDR3 protein is CASAGTGGLETQYF. The CDR3 DNA reads as TGTGCCAGCGCTGGGACAGGGGGATTAGAGACCCAGTACTTC. The genes are TRBV11-3 and TRBJ2-5; 11 nucleotides line up with TRBD1. The junction had 6 bases not matched to a gene; V was cut back by 8 bases and J by 4 bases. The CDR3 extends over 14 amino acids. Looked up from germline, CDR1 is SGHNT and CDR2 is YENEEA.

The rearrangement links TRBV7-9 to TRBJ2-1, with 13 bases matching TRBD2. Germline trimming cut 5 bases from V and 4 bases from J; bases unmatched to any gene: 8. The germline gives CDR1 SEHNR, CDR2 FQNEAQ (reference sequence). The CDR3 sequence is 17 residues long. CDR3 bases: TGTGCCAGCAGCCCGACCACTAGCGGGGGGGCTTACAATGAGCAGTTCTTC. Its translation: CASSPTTSGGAYNEQFF.

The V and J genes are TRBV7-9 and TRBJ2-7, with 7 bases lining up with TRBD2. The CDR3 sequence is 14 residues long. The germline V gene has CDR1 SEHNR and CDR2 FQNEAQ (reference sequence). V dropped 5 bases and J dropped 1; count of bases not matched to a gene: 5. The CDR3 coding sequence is TGTGCCAGCAGCCAGAGCGGGGCATCCTACGAGCAGTACTTC. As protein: CASSQSGASYEQYF.

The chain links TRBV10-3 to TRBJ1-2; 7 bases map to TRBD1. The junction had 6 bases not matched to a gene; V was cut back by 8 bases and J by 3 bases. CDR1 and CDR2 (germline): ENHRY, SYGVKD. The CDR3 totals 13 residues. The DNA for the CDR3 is TGTGCCATCCCAGGGGGAACGGACTATGGCTACACCTTC. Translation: CAIPGGTDYGYTF.

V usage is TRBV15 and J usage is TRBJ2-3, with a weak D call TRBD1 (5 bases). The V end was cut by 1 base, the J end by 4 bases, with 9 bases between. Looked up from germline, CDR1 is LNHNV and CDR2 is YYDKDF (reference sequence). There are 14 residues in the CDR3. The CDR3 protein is CATSRGGEPDTQYF. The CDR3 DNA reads TGTGCCACCAGCAGAGGGGGCGAGCCAGATACGCAGTATTTT.